This T cell receptor (beta chain) came from a study of early T cells in non-severe SARS-CoV-2 infection. This clonotype occurred a few times. TCRdb passed the 5' RACE reads through MiXCR, listing each CDR3 protein once. The table includes 50,000 to 65,000 distinct CDR3 sequences, about an eighth detected once. V was clipped by 1 base and J by 6 bases, with 13 bases between them. Per the germline V gene, CDR1 is SGHTA and CDR2 is FQGNSA. This CDR3 is 15 amino acids long. The clonotype originates from an adult who was a healthcare worker with PCR-confirmed SARS-CoV-2 infection or an uninfected control (not recorded which). The sequenced sample was whole blood. The chain employs TRBV7-2 and TRBJ1-5; no firm D call. The CDR3 spells CASSLGQVEGQPQHF. DNA of the CDR3: TGTGCCAGCAGCTTAGGGCAGGTAGAAGGTCAGCCCCAGCATTTT.